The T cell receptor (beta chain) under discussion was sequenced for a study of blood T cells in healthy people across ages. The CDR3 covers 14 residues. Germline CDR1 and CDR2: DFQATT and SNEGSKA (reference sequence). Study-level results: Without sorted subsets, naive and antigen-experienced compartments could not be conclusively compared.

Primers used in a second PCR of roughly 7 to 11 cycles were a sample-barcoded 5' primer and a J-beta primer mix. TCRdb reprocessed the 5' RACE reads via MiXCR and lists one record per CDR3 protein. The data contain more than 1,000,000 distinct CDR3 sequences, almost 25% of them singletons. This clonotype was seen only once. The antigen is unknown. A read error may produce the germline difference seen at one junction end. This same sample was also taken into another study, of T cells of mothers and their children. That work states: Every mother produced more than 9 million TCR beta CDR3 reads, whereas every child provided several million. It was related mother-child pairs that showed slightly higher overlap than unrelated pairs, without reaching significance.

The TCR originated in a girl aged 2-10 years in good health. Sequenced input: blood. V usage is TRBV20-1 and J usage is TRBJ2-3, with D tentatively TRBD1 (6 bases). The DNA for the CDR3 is TGCAGTGCTAGGTCAAAGGGGCGGACAGATACACAGTATTTT. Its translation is CSARSKGRTDTQYF.